This T cell receptor (beta chain) came from a study of neoadjuvant anti-PD-1 for oral cavity cancer. Two replicates per tumor sample, mostly from roughly 4.9 ug of genomic DNA. TCRdb's table, derived via immunoSEQ multiplex PCR, lists solely in-frame clones and lacks some. The top ten clones hold around 15% of a sample with about 23,000 clones, 25% to 30% of them seen once. This clone has a handful of counts. Time point: after neoadjuvant nivolumab, at surgical resection. Sequenced material: tumor tissue, taken after nivolumab (anti-PD-1) treatment. The sequence was obtained from a person between 40 and 79 years old with oral cavity squamous cell carcinoma.

CDR3 sequence reads: CASSQDQGGYRETQYF. In DNA, the CDR3 is TGCGCCAGCAGCCAAGATCAAGGCGGTTATCGGGAGACCCAGTACTTC. The chain carries TRBV4-1 and TRBJ2-5; no definite D call. The CDR3 contains 16 residues. Germline CDR1 is MGHRA and CDR2 is YSYEKL. Trimming left V 0 bases short and J 5 bases short, with 16 bases between.